This T cell receptor beta chain comes out of a study of blood T cell repertoires in COVID-19. Study-level background: PBMCs, B-cell-depleted T cells, or T cells provided the cDNA or gDNA that made up the material.

V was trimmed by 0 bases and J by 1 base, leaving 11 bases between them. The CDR3 totals 16 residues. The germline gives CDR1 SEHNR, CDR2 FQNEAQ (reference sequence). This clone was counted a single time. In the source study's methods: Nucleated cell number was recorded as an estimate derived from reference gene primer amplification. This table comes from immunoSEQ multiplex PCR, and its TCRdb copy is limited to in-frame clones, with some not included. V and J calls and clone size are given by that table; D and trimming were obtained from the DNA. The sample yields 200,000 or so clones, around 81% seen once. Individuals aged about 18 to 89 years were recruited from 24 US areas. Cohorts were assigned according to the clinical history that participants reported.

The specimen was PBMCs or T cells enriched from blood (not recorded which). The receptor's source is a man in his forties or fifties who had recovered from COVID-19. The V and J genes are TRBV7-9 and TRBJ2-3; D not certain. CDR3 nucleotides: TGTGCCAGCAGCTTAGCGCTGAAACGGGGCACAGATACGCAGTATTTT. The encoded protein is CASSLALKRGTDTQYF.